The sample holds many counts of the clone carrying this T cell receptor beta chain. Its antigen is undetermined. Germline CDR1 MNHEY, CDR2 SVGAGI. V gave up 2 bases and J gave up 9 bases, with 11 bases separating them. This CDR3 is built from 14 residues. Then a second PCR, running roughly 7 to 11 cycles, was carried out with a sample-barcoded 5' primer and a J-beta primer mix. Every cDNA was tagged by a template-switch adaptor with 12 random nucleotides. Via MiXCR, TCRdb re-called the 5' RACE reads, giving one row per CDR3 protein. Among fewer than 700,000 distinct CDR3 sequences listed, 47% were seen once. The data belong to a study of blood T cells in healthy people across ages. General observations from the study: With age, beta diversity per million T cells declined roughly linearly, significantly by over 35. There was no known CMV status for donors, so expanded clonotype changes were possibly confounded. The study regarded diversity estimates from one million T cells as underestimates.

The chain is built from TRBV6-5 and TRBJ1-6, with a tentative D call TRBD1 (6 bases). The sequence derives from a man aged 80 or over in good health. The material sequenced was blood. The CDR3 nucleotides are TGTGCCAGCAGTTACGGAGTGGGGGCTTCACCCCTCCACTTT. Translated, it gives CASSYGVGASPLHF.